These 26 T cell receptor beta chains originate from one sample sequenced in a study of cytomegalovirus exposure and HLA in healthy donors. Repertoires were generated with immunoSEQ multiplex PCR, while TCRdb's copy carries only in-frame clones and drops some. Of about 60,000 clones in the sample, just under 95% were seen once. The sample consisted of PBMCs. The receptors come from a woman between 18 and 29 years old in good health and CMV-seropositive.

The chain combines TRBV30 with TRBJ2-1; 11 bases map to TRBD2. Germline values: CDR1 GTSNPN, CDR2 SVGIG (reference sequence). CDR3 length: 14 residues. The V gene end was trimmed by 4 bases and the J gene end by 4 bases; junction bases not matched to a gene: 3. DNA for the CDR3: TGTGCCTGGACCGGGACTAGCGGTTACAATGAGCAGTTCTTC. Translation: CAWTGTSGYNEQFF.

The CDR3 reads CASSSPGTAVYNEQFF. For the CDR3, the DNA is TGTGCCAGCAGCTCCCCCGGGACAGCAGTTTACAATGAGCAGTTCTTC. The J gene is TRBJ2-1, the V gene TRBV7-2, with 7 bases that match TRBD1. Per germline, CDR1 SGHTA and CDR2 FQGNSA. The J segment lost 4 bases and the V segment lost 4 bases, leaving 10 bases of the junction unmatched. This CDR3 contains 16 residues.

The gene calls are TRBV7-2 and TRBJ2-7, with 7 bases matching TRBD1. The CDR3 length is 13 residues. Germline assignment: CDR1 SGHTA and CDR2 FQGNSA. Losses at the gene ends were 4 bases for V and 4 bases for J; bases not matched to a gene: 4. CDR3 region: CASSWGTAYEQYF. The DNA for the CDR3 is TGTGCCAGCAGCTGGGGGACAGCTTACGAGCAGTACTTC.

The V call is TRBV27, the J call TRBJ1-5; 8 bases line up with TRBD1. Germline V lookup: CDR1 MNHEY, CDR2 SMNVEV (reference sequence). The CDR3 is made up of 14 amino acids. V trimming: 6 bases; J trimming: 4 bases; junction bases outside the gene matches: 5. The CDR3 here is CASRSQGGNQPQHF. Written as DNA, the CDR3 is TGTGCCAGCAGGTCACAGGGGGGGAATCAGCCCCAGCATTTT.

This chain joins TRBV5-1 and TRBJ1-2; 7 bases match TRBD1. CDR3 length: 16 residues. Losses at the gene ends were 0 bases for V and 6 bases for J; bases not matched to a gene: 11. Germline CDR1 is SGHRS and CDR2 is YFSETQ. CDR3 amino acids: CASSLGQGPFIDGYTF. As DNA, the CDR3 is TGCGCCAGCAGCTTGGGACAGGGTCCCTTTATCGATGGCTACACCTTC.

J is TRBJ2-3 and V is TRBV6-5; D unresolved. CDR1 MNHEY and CDR2 SVGAGI come from the germline V gene. The CDR3 runs to 14 residues. Between the trimmed V and J ends, which lost 6 bases and 4 bases, there was a span of 14 bases. CDR3 nucleotides: TGTGCCAGCAGCAACGACTTGGTCGCAGATACGCAGTATTTT. It encodes CASSNDLVADTQYF.

J is TRBJ2-7 and V is TRBV7-2; no reliable D call. V gave up 6 bases and J gave up 1 base, with 7 bases separating them. This CDR3 is built from 12 residues. Germline values: CDR1 SGHTA, CDR2 FQGNSA. CDR3 sequence reads: CASRAESYEQYF. DNA for the CDR3: TGTGCCAGCAGGGCGGAGTCCTACGAGCAGTACTTC.

The rearrangement uses TRBV28 and TRBJ2-7; D unresolved. CDR1 is MDHEN and CDR2 is SYDVKM in the germline V gene. V lost 8 bases, J lost 5 bases, and 22 bases lay in between. The CDR3 is 15 residues long. CDR3 nucleotides: TGTGCCAGCCGTAGAAGTAGTCGAGAGGTGAACGAGCAGTACTTC. Its translation: CASRRSSREVNEQYF. The variable domain in full, completed from reference TRBV28 and TRBJ2-7, reads DVKVTQSSRYLVKRTGEKVFLECVQDMDHENMFWYRQDPGLGLRLIYFSYDVKMKEKGDIPEGYSVSREKKERFSLILESASTNQTSMYLCASRRSSREVNEQYFGPGTRLTVT.

The chain recombines TRBV28 with TRBJ1-4; 7 nucleotides agree with TRBD1. In germline, CDR1 is MDHEN, CDR2 SYDVKM. The CDR3 length is 15 residues. V shed 6 bases and J 5 bases; nucleotides not matched to a gene: 9. The CDR3 DNA reads TGTGCCAGCAGCCGCACCACAGGGGAAAATGAAAAACTGTTTTTT. It codes for CASSRTTGENEKLFF.

This chain connects TRBV7-8 to TRBJ2-1; perhaps TRBD1 as D (6 bases). Looked up from germline, CDR1 is SGHVS and CDR2 is FQNEAQ. With 5 bases removed from V and 2 bases from J, the gap between germline ends came to 13 bases. This CDR3 is 15 amino acids long. The CDR3 DNA is TGTGCCAGCAGCCTGAGGACAGCTCCCTACAATGAGCAGTTCTTC. This gives the protein CASSLRTAPYNEQFF.

V and J are TRBV5-1 and TRBJ1-2; TRBD1 might be the D (6 bases). The germline CDR1 and CDR2 sequences are SGHRS and YFSETQ. The CDR3 is made up of 15 amino acids. The V end lost 0 bases, the J end lost 2 bases, and 11 bases lay between the germline ends. The CDR3 sequence is CASSLDGQNNYGYTF. CDR3 sequence (DNA): TGCGCCAGCAGCTTGGATGGACAGAACAACTATGGCTACACCTTC.

V usage is TRBV28 and J usage is TRBJ1-4; TRBD1 might be the D (5 bases). V was clipped by 6 bases and J by 7 bases, with 18 bases between them. CDR1 MDHEN and CDR2 SYDVKM come from the germline V gene. The CDR3 sequence is 15 residues long. CDR3 residues: CASREAGVTGEKLFF. Written as DNA, the CDR3 is TGTGCCAGCAGGGAAGCGGGGGTTACGGGTGAAAAACTGTTTTTT.

The chain has TRBV4-2 and TRBJ2-2; D might be TRBD1 (6 bases). The CDR3 length is 15 residues. Trimming stripped 5 bases from V and 7 bases from J, with 17 bases between. The germline CDR1 and CDR2 sequences are LGHNA and YNFKEQ. CDR3 in DNA: TGTGCCAGCAGCGCCGAACAGGGAATTCACGGGGAGCTGTTTTTT. It yields the protein CASSAEQGIHGELFF.

The rearrangement uses TRBV4-1 and TRBJ2-7; D is unresolved. Per germline, CDR1 MGHRA and CDR2 YSYEKL. Trimming removed 0 bases at V and 2 bases at J, with 14 bases between. The CDR3 is made up of 16 amino acids. The CDR3 coding sequence is TGCGCCAGCAGCCAAGATCTTTTGGGCAGAACCTACGAGCAGTACTTC. Its translation is CASSQDLLGRTYEQYF.

A single count supports this clone. The chain links TRBV4-3 to TRBJ2-2, with unresolved D. The length of the CDR3 is 14 residues. V lost 3 bases and J lost 5, with 10 bases in between. The germline V gene encodes CDR1 LGHNA and CDR2 YSLEER. The CDR3 loop reads CASSHLTETGELFF. The CDR3 nucleotides read TGCGCCAGCAGCCATCTGACTGAGACCGGGGAGCTGTTTTTT.

This clone was observed once. V gene TRBV2 combines with J gene TRBJ1-2; D unresolved. V lost 1 base and J 4 bases, leaving 13 bases between the germline ends. CDR1 is SNHLY and CDR2 is FYNNEI in the germline V gene. The CDR3 has 15 amino acids. The CDR3 region is CASSEGEGRGYGYTF. As DNA, the CDR3 is TGTGCCAGCAGTGAAGGGGAGGGTCGAGGCTATGGCTACACCTTC.

The genes are TRBV14 and TRBJ2-3; weak D call: TRBD2 (5 bases). The germline V and J ends were trimmed by 0 bases and 7 bases, with 11 bases remaining between them. The CDR3 has 14 amino acids. Germline CDR1 reads SGHDN; CDR2 reads FVKESK. CDR3 protein: CASSQDPAGHTQYF. The CDR3 region has the DNA TGTGCCAGCAGCCAAGACCCCGCGGGCCATACGCAGTATTTT.

The V and J genes are TRBV29-1 and TRBJ1-1; tentative D call: TRBD1 (6 bases). This CDR3 comprises 10 residues. Looked up from germline, CDR1 is SQVTM and CDR2 is ANQGSEA. V lost 7 bases, J lost 8 bases, and 11 bases lay in between. In nucleotides, the CDR3 is TGCAGCGCAGGAGACAGGGAAGCTTTCTTT. Protein product: CSAGDREAFF.

This clone has just one count. This chain links TRBV6-5 with TRBJ2-2, with 7 positions matching TRBD1. Germline V CDR1 and CDR2: MNHEY, SVGAGI. This CDR3 is 15 amino acids long. V gave up 8 bases and J gave up 6 bases; unmatched junction bases: 12. The CDR3 protein is CASRDYPTGPGELFF. The CDR3 DNA sequence: TGTGCCAGCCGAGATTACCCGACAGGGCCCGGGGAGCTGTTTTTT.

The J gene is TRBJ1-5, the V gene TRBV19; 8 nucleotides agree with TRBD1. The V gene's germline CDR1 is LNHDA and CDR2 SQIVND (reference sequence). The CDR3 has 18 residues. The ends lost 5 bases at V and 0 bases at J; junction bases unmatched: 12. The CDR3 sequence is CASSLTGVRSYSNQPQHF. The CDR3 region has the DNA TGTGCCAGTAGTCTGACAGGGGTTCGGTCCTATAGCAATCAGCCCCAGCATTTT.

The CDR3 coding sequence is TGTGCCAGCAGCTTAAGGCAGGCAGATACGCAGTATTTT. Amino acids: CASSLRQADTQYF. The chain has TRBV7-2 and TRBJ2-3; D not certain. The CDR3 is 13 residues long. V was shortened by 2 bases and J by 4 bases, with 7 bases between the two germline ends. Germline V gene data show CDR1 as SGHTA and CDR2 as FQGNSA.

The rearrangement joins TRBV6-6 to TRBJ2-7; tentatively, D is TRBD2 (6 bases). With 4 bases removed from V and 0 bases from J, the gap between germline ends came to 13 bases. In germline, CDR1 is MNHNY, CDR2 SVGAGI (reference sequence). The CDR3 runs 15 residues. The CDR3 here is CASSSAGTSSYEQYF. CDR3 bases: TGTGCCAGCAGTTCAGCGGGCACGAGCTCCTACGAGCAGTACTTC.

The V call is TRBV5-1, the J call TRBJ2-2; 8 bases align to TRBD1. The CDR3 sequence is 14 residues long. Germline CDR1 is SGHRS and CDR2 is YFSETQ. After removal of 3 bases from V and 4 bases from J, the junction contained 2 bases not matched to a gene. For the CDR3, the DNA is TGCGCCAGCAGCTCTGGACAGGGCACCGGGGAGCTGTTTTTT. This codes for CASSSGQGTGELFF. Supplemented by reference TRBV5-1 and TRBJ2-2, the full variable domain reads KAGVTQTPRYLIKTRGQQVTLSCSPISGHRSVSWYQQTPGQGLQFLFEYFSETQRNKGNFPGRFSGRQFSNSRSEMNVSTLELGDSALYLCASSSGQGTGELFFGEGSRLTVL.

This chain joins TRBV6-6 and TRBJ2-3; D uncertain. The CDR3 has 13 residues. Germline CDR1 reads MNHNY; CDR2 reads SVGAGI (reference sequence). Trimming pared 7 bases from V and 2 bases from J, leaving 10 bases between. Here the CDR3 reads CASINRDTDTQYF. In DNA form, the CDR3 reads TGTGCCAGCATCAACAGAGACACAGATACGCAGTATTTT.

This rearrangement joins TRBV5-1 to TRBJ1-1, with a weak D call TRBD1 (5 bases). V lost 2 bases and J lost 1, with 9 bases in between. From germline, CDR1 is SGHRS and CDR2 YFSETQ. This CDR3 region has 14 residues. The CDR3 bases are TGCGCCAGCAGCTTATTACAGGAGAACACTGAAGCTTTCTTT. Encoded protein: CASSLLQENTEAFF.

This chain joins TRBV5-1 and TRBJ2-1; 14 bases are a match to TRBD2. Germline V gene sequence: CDR1 SGHRS, CDR2 YFSETQ. Unmatched junction bases numbered 5, after V lost 3 bases and J lost 6 bases. The CDR3 runs 16 residues. Here the CDR3 DNA reads TGCGCCAGCAGCTCAGGACTAGCGGGAGGAACCAATGAGCAGTTCTTC. It is translated as CASSSGLAGGTNEQFF.